A selection of T cell receptor beta chains follows, all from one sample in a study of glioma-infiltrating T cells after dendritic cell vaccination. TCRdb's copy holds only in-frame clones and misses some; the assay was immunoSEQ multiplex PCR. The sample lists more than 95,000 clones, 80% occurring once. Sequenced material: blood, taken after dendritic cell vaccination. The source is a human donor with glioblastoma. The CDR3 runs from the conserved cysteine through the conserved F or W. Each record gives: clone size, J gene, V gene, D gene, CDR3 protein, CDR3 DNA. The D gene is left open where the match is weak. Size tells how often a clone was seen (once, few, many) or the class of an expanded clone, and some rows leave it out.

size: -; J: TRBJ1-3; V: TRBV9; D: -; CDR3: CASSVGDRGNTIYF; DNA: TGTGCCAGCAGCGTAGGCGACAGGGGAAACACCATATATTTT
size: -; J: TRBJ2-7; V: TRBV5-4; D: -; CDR3: CASSIDSYEQYF; DNA: TGTGCCAGCAGTATAGACAGCTACGAGCAGTACTTC
size: once; J: TRBJ1-5; V: TRBV18; D: -; CDR3: CASSPFMSSGASNQPQHF; DNA: TGTGCCAGCTCACCATTTATGAGCTCTGGAGCAAGCAATCAGCCCCAGCATTTT
size: few; J: TRBJ2-1; V: TRBV5-1; D: -; CDR3: CASSLRYGSYEQFF; DNA: TGCGCCAGCAGCTTGAGGTACGGGAGCTATGAGCAGTTCTTC
size: -; J: TRBJ1-3; V: TRBV5-1; D: -; CDR3: CASSLESGRFGNTIYF; DNA: TGCGCCAGCAGCTTGGAGTCAGGGCGGTTCGGAAACACCATATATTTT
size: -; J: TRBJ1-3; V: TRBV25-1; D: -; CDR3: CASRVGGAGGNTIYF; DNA: TGTGCCAGCCGCGTGGGGGGGGCAGGAGGAAACACCATATATTTT
size: -; J: TRBJ1-3; V: TRBV6-5; D: -; CDR3: CASSYSGHYSGNTIYF; DNA: TGTGCCAGCAGTTACTCGGGACACTACTCTGGAAACACCATATATTTT
size: -; J: TRBJ1-4; V: TRBV30; D: -; CDR3: CAWNRRNEKLFF; DNA: TGTGCCTGGAACAGGCGTAATGAAAAACTGTTTTTT
size: -; J: TRBJ2-1; V: TRBV5-1; D: TRBD2; CDR3: CASSQAGPYNEQFF; DNA: TGCGCCAGCAGCCAAGCGGGGCCCTACAATGAGCAGTTCTTC
size: -; J: TRBJ2-3; V: TRBV6-5; D: TRBD2; CDR3: CASRLAGATDTQYF; DNA: TGTGCCAGCAGACTAGCGGGAGCCACAGATACGCAGTATTTT
size: -; J: TRBJ1-3; V: TRBV4-1; D: TRBD1; CDR3: CASRPADRVVGNTIYF; DNA: TGCGCCAGCAGGCCCGCCGACAGGGTGGTGGGAAACACCATATATTTT
size: -; J: TRBJ2-2; V: TRBV30; D: -; CDR3: CAWSSVTANTGELFF; DNA: TGTGCCTGGAGTTCTGTGACAGCGAACACCGGGGAGCTGTTTTTT
size: once; J: TRBJ1-1; V: TRBV5-1; D: -; CDR3: CASRTELNTEAFF; DNA: TGCGCCAGCCGGACAGAATTGAACACTGAAGCTTTCTTT
size: few; J: TRBJ1-1; V: TRBV20-1; D: -; CDR3: CSAREGFRGFF; DNA: TGCAGTGCGCGGGAAGGTTTTCGCGGGTTCTTT
size: -; J: TRBJ1-2; V: TRBV7-8; D: -; CDR3: CASSLPQGNYGYTF; DNA: TGTGCCAGCAGCCTCCCACAGGGAAACTATGGCTACACCTTC
size: -; J: TRBJ2-7; V: TRBV10-3; D: TRBD2; CDR3: CAISDAGFGGSIYEQYF; DNA: TGTGCCATCAGTGACGCGGGGTTTGGCGGGAGTATTTACGAGCAGTACTTC
size: -; J: TRBJ2-3; V: TRBV6-1; D: TRBD2; CDR3: CASGGAAGSTDTQYF; DNA: TGTGCCAGCGGAGGGGCAGCGGGGAGCACAGATACGCAGTATTTT
size: -; J: TRBJ1-5; V: TRBV18; D: -; CDR3: CASSPDTYNQPQHF; DNA: TGTGCCAGCTCACCGGACACCTACAATCAGCCCCAGCATTTT
size: -; J: TRBJ1-2; V: TRBV5-4; D: -; CDR3: CASSLFGSAGTGYTF; DNA: TGTGCCAGCAGCTTATTCGGCAGCGCGGGTACTGGCTACACCTTC
size: once; J: TRBJ1-1; V: TRBV19; D: -; CDR3: CASNLVAGEAFF; DNA: TGTGCCAGTAACTTAGTGGCGGGAGAAGCTTTCTTT